A selection of T cell receptor beta chains follows, all from one sample in a study of blood T cell repertoires in COVID-19. Assay: immunoSEQ multiplex PCR; the TCRdb copy retains only in-frame clones and omits some. The table lists roughly 350,000 clones, around 87% of them singletons. Sequences were obtained from peripheral blood. The receptors were sampled from a woman in her fifties or sixties with COVID-19, enrolled during active disease. Both conserved end residues are part of each CDR3. The order of the fields is clone size, J gene, V gene, D gene, CDR3 DNA, CDR3 protein. The D gene is left open where the match is weak. Size tells how often a clone was seen (once, few, many) or the class of an expanded clone, and some rows leave it out.

abundance: NA; j_gene: TRBJ1-1; v_gene: TRBV3-1/TRBV3-2; d_gene: TRBD1; CDR3nt: TGTGCCAGCAGCCAGCCGGACAGGAGGACTGAAGCTTTCTTT; CDR3aa: CASSQPDRRTEAFF
abundance: NA; j_gene: TRBJ2-5; v_gene: TRBV30; d_gene: NA; CDR3nt: TGTGCCTGGAGTCGAGGACACCTCCAAGAGACCCAGTACTTC; CDR3aa: CAWSRGHLQETQYF
abundance: NA; j_gene: TRBJ1-5; v_gene: TRBV19; d_gene: NA; CDR3nt: TGTGCCAGTAGTATAGATGGAGGTGCGATTCAGCCCCAGCATTTT; CDR3aa: CASSIDGGAIQPQHF
abundance: NA; j_gene: TRBJ2-2; v_gene: TRBV12-3/TRBV12-4; d_gene: NA; CDR3nt: TGTGCCAGCATCTACAGGGACACCGGGGAGCTGTTTTTT; CDR3aa: CASIYRDTGELFF
abundance: few; j_gene: TRBJ1-6; v_gene: TRBV3-1/TRBV3-2; d_gene: NA; CDR3nt: TGTGCCAGCAGCCAAGATTCACAGGGAGTAATCCGGTATAATTCACCCCTCCACTTT; CDR3aa: CASSQDSQGVIRYNSPLHF
abundance: few; j_gene: TRBJ1-2; v_gene: TRBV2; d_gene: NA; CDR3nt: TGTGCCAGGCCCGGGGGAAGGGCCCCCGGTTACACCTCTAACTATGGCTACACCTTC; CDR3aa: CARPGGRAPGYTSNYGYTF
abundance: few; j_gene: TRBJ1-6; v_gene: TRBV5-1; d_gene: NA; CDR3nt: TGCGCCAGCAGCCGGACAGCCTCGGATTCACCCCTCCACTTT; CDR3aa: CASSRTASDSPLHF
abundance: once; j_gene: TRBJ1-1; v_gene: TRBV12-5; d_gene: NA; CDR3nt: TGTGCTAGTGGCCTCCAACAGTGGGAAGCTTTCTTT; CDR3aa: CASGLQQWEAFF
abundance: few; j_gene: TRBJ1-3; v_gene: TRBV30; d_gene: NA; CDR3nt: TGTGCCTGGAGTTCTCGGGCTGGAAACACCATATATTTT; CDR3aa: CAWSSRAGNTIYF
abundance: NA; j_gene: TRBJ2-7; v_gene: TRBV18; d_gene: TRBD2; CDR3nt: TGTGCCAGCTCACATCCGGGACTAGCGGGATACGAGCAGTACTTC; CDR3aa: CASSHPGLAGYEQYF
abundance: NA; j_gene: TRBJ2-7; v_gene: TRBV20-1; d_gene: TRBD1; CDR3nt: TGCAGTGCCACAGGGGGCTACGAGCAGTACTTC; CDR3aa: CSATGGYEQYF
abundance: NA; j_gene: TRBJ2-5; v_gene: TRBV14; d_gene: TRBD2; CDR3nt: TGTGCCAGCAGCCAAGGATCGGGAGGGCTAGAGACCCAGTACTTC; CDR3aa: CASSQGSGGLETQYF
abundance: NA; j_gene: TRBJ2-7; v_gene: TRBV30; d_gene: TRBD2; CDR3nt: TGTGCCTGGAGGATGGGCGGGAGATCCCACGAGCAGTACTTC; CDR3aa: CAWRMGGRSHEQYF
abundance: NA; j_gene: TRBJ1-1; v_gene: TRBV12-1; d_gene: NA; CDR3nt: TGTGCCAGCAGCTTTATGGCCCTGGAGGACACTGAAGCTTTCTTT; CDR3aa: CASSFMALEDTEAFF
abundance: NA; j_gene: TRBJ2-3; v_gene: TRBV5-1; d_gene: TRBD1; CDR3nt: TGCGCCAGCAGCTCCGGACAGGGTGGGCCAGATACGCAGTATTTT; CDR3aa: CASSSGQGGPDTQYF
abundance: NA; j_gene: TRBJ1-1; v_gene: TRBV11-3; d_gene: NA; CDR3nt: TGTGCCAGCAGCTCAGAGGGGAGCGAAGCTTTCTTT; CDR3aa: CASSSEGSEAFF
abundance: NA; j_gene: TRBJ1-4; v_gene: TRBV3-1/TRBV3-2; d_gene: TRBD1; CDR3nt: TGTGCCAGCAGCCAAGAGGACAGGGGTGGTGAAAAACTGTTTTTT; CDR3aa: CASSQEDRGGEKLFF
abundance: NA; j_gene: TRBJ1-1; v_gene: TRBV7-2; d_gene: TRBD1; CDR3nt: TGTGCCAGCAGCTATTTTGGGGGACAGTCTGCCTTT; CDR3aa: CASSYFGGQSAF
abundance: NA; j_gene: TRBJ1-6; v_gene: TRBV30; d_gene: NA; CDR3nt: TGTGCCTGCAACAGGGTAGGGAATTCACCCCTCCACTTT; CDR3aa: CACNRVGNSPLHF
abundance: NA; j_gene: TRBJ1-2; v_gene: TRBV5-1; d_gene: NA; CDR3nt: TGCGCCAGCAGCTTGGGAGGTGACGTTAACTATGGCTACACCTTC; CDR3aa: CASSLGGDVNYGYTF
abundance: once; j_gene: TRBJ2-3; v_gene: TRBV19; d_gene: TRBD2; CDR3nt: TGTGCCAGTAGTGCGGCCCGACTAGCGGCCACAGATACGCAGTATTTT; CDR3aa: CASSAARLAATDTQYF
abundance: NA; j_gene: TRBJ2-2; v_gene: TRBV5-1; d_gene: TRBD1; CDR3nt: TGCGCCAGCAGCTGGGGACAGGGGGCGAACACCGGGGAGCTGTTTTTT; CDR3aa: CASSWGQGANTGELFF
abundance: once; j_gene: TRBJ2-7; v_gene: TRBV5-1; d_gene: TRBD2; CDR3nt: TGCGCCAGCAGCTTGGGGCTAGCGGGAGCAAGCGAGCAGTACTTC; CDR3aa: CASSLGLAGASEQYF
abundance: NA; j_gene: TRBJ2-1; v_gene: TRBV7-7; d_gene: NA; CDR3nt: TGTGCTAGCAGCCCCGGGACTCCCTCCTACAATGAGCAGTTCTTC; CDR3aa: CASSPGTPSYNEQFF
abundance: NA; j_gene: TRBJ2-5; v_gene: TRBV9; d_gene: NA; CDR3nt: TGTGCCAGCAGCGTGGAGGGGACTGTAGGGGAGACCCAGTACTTC; CDR3aa: CASSVEGTVGETQYF
abundance: NA; j_gene: TRBJ2-6; v_gene: TRBV19; d_gene: TRBD1; CDR3nt: TGTGCCAGTAGTTCCGGGACAGGGGGCTTTGGGGCCAACGTCCTGACTTTC; CDR3aa: CASSSGTGGFGANVLTF
abundance: NA; j_gene: TRBJ2-1; v_gene: TRBV5-6; d_gene: TRBD2; CDR3nt: TGTGCCAGCAGCTTGGGAAGTAGCGGGATAAGATTAAAGCAGTTCTTC; CDR3aa: CASSLGSSGIRLKQFF
abundance: NA; j_gene: TRBJ2-2; v_gene: TRBV4-3; d_gene: TRBD1; CDR3nt: TGCGCCAGCAGCCAAGAAGGGGGGGGACAGGGTGTCACCGGGGAGCTGTTTTTT; CDR3aa: CASSQEGGGQGVTGELFF
abundance: NA; j_gene: TRBJ2-1; v_gene: TRBV9; d_gene: TRBD2; CDR3nt: TGTGCCAGCAGCCAACGAGCGGGAACCGGGGATGAGCAGTTCTTC; CDR3aa: CASSQRAGTGDEQFF
abundance: NA; j_gene: TRBJ1-2; v_gene: TRBV6-5; d_gene: TRBD1; CDR3nt: TGTGCCAGCAACCCAACGGACAGGGGAAAGTATGGCTACACCTTC; CDR3aa: CASNPTDRGKYGYTF
abundance: NA; j_gene: TRBJ2-7; v_gene: TRBV27; d_gene: TRBD1; CDR3nt: TGTGCCAGCAGGCGAGTTCAGGGGGCGAGGGGCGAGCAGTACTTC; CDR3aa: CASRRVQGARGEQYF
abundance: NA; j_gene: TRBJ2-7; v_gene: TRBV5-4; d_gene: NA; CDR3nt: TGTGCCAGCAGCTCCGACCGGCCGGGTGAGCAGTACTTC; CDR3aa: CASSSDRPGEQYF
abundance: NA; j_gene: TRBJ2-2; v_gene: TRBV10-1; d_gene: TRBD1; CDR3nt: TGCGCCAGCAGAGACAGGGAGACCGGGGAGCTGTTTTTT; CDR3aa: CASRDRETGELFF
abundance: NA; j_gene: TRBJ2-4; v_gene: TRBV6-1; d_gene: TRBD1; CDR3nt: TGTGCCAGCAGTGAAATCGGACAGGGGAACATTCAGTACTTC; CDR3aa: CASSEIGQGNIQYF
abundance: NA; j_gene: TRBJ2-5; v_gene: TRBV9; d_gene: NA; CDR3nt: TGTGCCAGCAGCATCCGAGACGGGTTGGGAGAGACCCAGTACTTC; CDR3aa: CASSIRDGLGETQYF
abundance: NA; j_gene: TRBJ2-2; v_gene: TRBV11-3; d_gene: TRBD1; CDR3nt: TGTGCCAGCAGCTCCTGGGACAGGGATAACACCGGGGAGCTGTTTTTT; CDR3aa: CASSSWDRDNTGELFF
abundance: NA; j_gene: TRBJ1-1; v_gene: TRBV9; d_gene: NA; CDR3nt: TGTGCCAGCAGCGTACTAGGAAACACTGAAGCTTTCTTT; CDR3aa: CASSVLGNTEAFF
abundance: NA; j_gene: TRBJ1-2; v_gene: TRBV24-1; d_gene: NA; CDR3nt: TGTGCCACCAGTGATTCGGCACAGGGATGGGGCTACACCTTC; CDR3aa: CATSDSAQGWGYTF
abundance: once; j_gene: TRBJ1-4; v_gene: TRBV15; d_gene: TRBD1; CDR3nt: TGTGCCACCAGCAGAAGGCGGGACAGGGGGCTAACTAATGAAAAACTGTTTTTT; CDR3aa: CATSRRRDRGLTNEKLFF
abundance: NA; j_gene: TRBJ2-7; v_gene: TRBV6-5; d_gene: TRBD1; CDR3nt: TGTGCCAGCAGTTACGGTGGGACAGGAGTGCTCAGCGAGCAGTACTTC; CDR3aa: CASSYGGTGVLSEQYF
abundance: NA; j_gene: TRBJ2-4; v_gene: TRBV28; d_gene: NA; CDR3nt: TGTGCCAGCTCTCAGTCTCTGGCCAAAAACATTCAGTACTTC; CDR3aa: CASSQSLAKNIQYF
abundance: once; j_gene: TRBJ1-5; v_gene: TRBV28; d_gene: NA; CDR3nt: TGTGCCAGCAGTCCCCTACAGGGAAATCAGCCCCAGCATTTT; CDR3aa: CASSPLQGNQPQHF
abundance: NA; j_gene: TRBJ1-5; v_gene: TRBV10-3; d_gene: NA; CDR3nt: TGTGCCATCAGGTCAGGGGTCAATCAGCCCCAGCATTTT; CDR3aa: CAIRSGVNQPQHF
abundance: NA; j_gene: TRBJ2-1; v_gene: TRBV7-2; d_gene: NA; CDR3nt: TGTGCCAGCAGCTTATTATTGCCGGGACTCAACTACAATGAGCAGTTCTTC; CDR3aa: CASSLLLPGLNYNEQFF
abundance: NA; j_gene: TRBJ2-7; v_gene: TRBV7-2; d_gene: TRBD1; CDR3nt: TGTGCCAGCAGCTTAATTCCCCGGGACAGATCCTACGAGCAGTACTTC; CDR3aa: CASSLIPRDRSYEQYF
abundance: NA; j_gene: TRBJ2-5; v_gene: TRBV29-1; d_gene: TRBD2; CDR3nt: TGCAGCGTTGAATGGGGGGCCGGGACTAGCGGAAAAGAGACCCAGTACTTC; CDR3aa: CSVEWGAGTSGKETQYF
abundance: NA; j_gene: TRBJ1-5; v_gene: TRBV2; d_gene: NA; CDR3nt: TGTGCCAGCAGGGAGACTGAGCTGTTCGGCAATCAGCCCCAGCATTTT; CDR3aa: CASRETELFGNQPQHF
abundance: NA; j_gene: TRBJ2-1; v_gene: TRBV30; d_gene: NA; CDR3nt: TGTGCCTGGAGTGGGGCCAGGGGTGATGAGCAGTTCTTC; CDR3aa: CAWSGARGDEQFF
abundance: once; j_gene: TRBJ2-1; v_gene: TRBV7-2; d_gene: TRBD2; CDR3nt: TGTGCCAGCAGCTTATGGACTAGCGGGAACAATGAGCAGTTCTTC; CDR3aa: CASSLWTSGNNEQFF
abundance: NA; j_gene: TRBJ2-3; v_gene: TRBV9; d_gene: NA; CDR3nt: TGTGCCAGCAGCGTCGTCGGTAGCACAGATACGCAGTATTTT; CDR3aa: CASSVVGSTDTQYF
abundance: NA; j_gene: TRBJ2-7; v_gene: TRBV5-6; d_gene: NA; CDR3nt: TGTGCCAGCAGCTTGGTAAAAGCCGGGGGCTACGAGCAGTACTTC; CDR3aa: CASSLVKAGGYEQYF
abundance: NA; j_gene: TRBJ1-6; v_gene: TRBV3-1/TRBV3-2; d_gene: NA; CDR3nt: TGTGCCAGCAGCCAAGATCGAGCAGGTGGTTCACCCCTCCACTTT; CDR3aa: CASSQDRAGGSPLHF
abundance: NA; j_gene: TRBJ1-2; v_gene: TRBV5-6; d_gene: NA; CDR3nt: TGTGCCAGCAGCTTGCCGGGCTATGGCTACACCTTC; CDR3aa: CASSLPGYGYTF